These 13 T cell receptor beta chains originate from one sample sequenced in a study of response to subunit inactivated influenza vaccine. TCRdb itself ran the RT-PCR reads through MiXCR, one entry per CDR3 protein. The sample has about 700,000 distinct CDR3 sequences; 13% to 15% are singletons. This specimen consisted of PBMCs from blood, obtained around two weeks before vaccination. The receptors come from a man over 45 who received an inactivated influenza vaccine.

This clonotype has at least ten counts. The chain has TRBV15 and TRBJ2-5; no reliable D call. Trimming took 0 bases from V and 5 from J, leaving 10 bases between them. This CDR3 contains 14 residues. CDR1 LNHNV and CDR2 YYDKDF come from the germline V gene (reference sequence). CDR3 residues: CATSRDLRDETQYF. The CDR3 region has the DNA TGTGCCACCAGCAGAGATCTAAGGGATGAGACCCAGTACTTC.

The chain combines TRBV24-1 with TRBJ1-2; D remains ambiguous. The CDR3 spans 16 residues. V was pared by 3 bases and J by 8 bases, with 21 bases between. Germline lookup yields CDR1 KGHDR and CDR2 SFDVKD. CDR3 sequence reads: CATSDISFDGQQGYTF. CDR3 sequence (DNA): TGTGCCACCAGTGATATATCCTTTGACGGCCAACAGGGCTACACCTTC.

The chain carries TRBV11-2 and TRBJ1-1; D unresolved. The ends were cut back, 5 bases at V and 4 bases at J, with 8 bases in the middle. The CDR3 spans 12 residues. The germline gives CDR1 SGHAT, CDR2 FQNNGV. The CDR3 region has the DNA TGTGCCAGCAGCCCTAGTATCACTGAAGCTTTCTTT. This encodes CASSPSITEAFF.

This clonotype was recorded many times. V and J are TRBV9 and TRBJ1-6; D ambiguous. V was clipped by 4 bases and J by 15 bases, with 23 bases between them. The germline V gene encodes CDR1 SGDLS and CDR2 YYNGEE. This CDR3 has 15 residues. The CDR3 protein is CASSPFLTATADLHF. CDR3 coding DNA: TGTGCCAGCAGCCCTTTTTTGACCGCAACCGCGGACCTCCACTTT.

This chain uses TRBV6-6 with TRBJ1-2; maybe TRBD1 (6 bases). Between the trimmed V and J ends, which lost 4 bases and 8 bases, there was a span of 14 bases. Germline loops: CDR1 MNHNY, CDR2 SVGAGI (reference sequence). The CDR3 totals 13 residues. CDR3 coding DNA: TGTGCCAGCAGTTCCGGGGGACATCGGGGCTACACCTTC. Translated, it gives CASSSGGHRGYTF.

This clonotype was detected ten times or more. This chain links TRBV7-2 with TRBJ1-5; D might be TRBD1 (6 bases). V dropped 2 bases and J dropped 2 bases, with 10 bases sitting between them. CDR3 length: 15 residues. Germline values: CDR1 SGHTA, CDR2 FQGNSA. CDR3 nucleotide sequence: TGTGCCAGCAGCTTAAAGGGGGACGGCAATCAGCCCCAGCATTTT. Protein: CASSLKGDGNQPQHF.

This clonotype has more than one count but fewer than ten. The genes are TRBV10-3 and TRBJ2-2, with D unclear. From germline, CDR1 is ENHRY and CDR2 SYGVKD. The CDR3 spans 13 residues. V lost 0 bases, J lost 7 bases, and 6 bases lay in between. CDR3 nucleotides: TGTGCCATCAGTGAGTCGAACGGCGGGGAGCTGTTTTTT. Its translation is CAISESNGGELFF.

The CDR3 region is CASSLSLQVSGNTIYF. The CDR3 DNA reads TGTGCCAGCAGTTTATCCCTACAAGTCTCTGGAAACACCATATATTTT. The chain has TRBV28 and TRBJ1-3; D unresolved. Germline CDR1 MDHEN, CDR2 SYDVKM. The CDR3 extends over 16 amino acids. V was pared by 1 base and J by 0 bases, with 10 bases between. The whole variable domain, remainder taken from reference TRBV28 and TRBJ1-3, is DVKVTQSSRYLVKRTGEKVFLECVQDMDHENMFWYRQDPGLGLRLIYFSYDVKMKEKGDIPEGYSVSREKKERFSLILESASTNQTSMYLCASSLSLQVSGNTIYFGEGSWLTVV.

This chain uses TRBV6-1 with TRBJ2-7, with D tentatively TRBD1 or TRBD2 (5 bases each). CDR1 and CDR2 (germline): MNHNS, SASEGT. Trimming removed 4 bases at V and 5 bases at J, with 12 bases between. The CDR3 is 13 residues long. The CDR3 sequence is CASSGGPANEQYF. CDR3 bases: TGTGCCAGCAGTGGGGGACCTGCTAACGAGCAGTACTTC.

V and J are TRBV10-3 and TRBJ1-4, with a tentative D call TRBD1 (6 bases). The V gene's germline CDR1 is ENHRY and CDR2 SYGVKD. This CDR3 is 14 amino acids long. V was shortened by 6 bases and J by 3 bases, with 11 bases between the two germline ends. The CDR3 sequence: CAISEGDANEKLFF. The CDR3 coding sequence is TGTGCCATCAGCGAGGGGGATGCTAATGAAAAACTGTTTTTT.

The V call is TRBV12-3 or TRBV12-4, the J call TRBJ2-2; D is tentatively TRBD1 or TRBD2 (7 bases each). The CDR3 runs to 14 residues. Trimming left V 6 bases short and J 6 bases short, with 14 bases between. This chain's CDR3 is CASSRGGVSGELFF. As DNA, the CDR3 is TGTGCCAGCAGCAGGGGGGGGGTGTCCGGGGAGCTGTTTTTT.

In its sample, this clonotype was seen a few times. The V gene is TRBV5-1, the J gene TRBJ2-3; 7 bases line up with TRBD1. Germline CDR1 and CDR2: SGHRS and YFSETQ. This CDR3 spans 16 amino acids. V shed 4 bases and J 5 bases; nucleotides not matched to a gene: 13. The CDR3 sequence: CASSQEGQAVGDTQYF. The CDR3 DNA is TGCGCCAGCAGCCAAGAAGGACAGGCTGTTGGAGATACGCAGTATTTT.

The V and J genes are TRBV2 and TRBJ2-5; 10 positions agree with TRBD2. The CDR3 spans 13 residues. The germline V gene has CDR1 SNHLY and CDR2 FYNNEI. The ends lost 7 bases at V and 3 bases at J; junction bases unmatched: 2. As DNA, the CDR3 is TGTGCCAGCATCAGCGGGAGGGAAGAGACCCAGTACTTC. It yields the protein CASISGREETQYF.